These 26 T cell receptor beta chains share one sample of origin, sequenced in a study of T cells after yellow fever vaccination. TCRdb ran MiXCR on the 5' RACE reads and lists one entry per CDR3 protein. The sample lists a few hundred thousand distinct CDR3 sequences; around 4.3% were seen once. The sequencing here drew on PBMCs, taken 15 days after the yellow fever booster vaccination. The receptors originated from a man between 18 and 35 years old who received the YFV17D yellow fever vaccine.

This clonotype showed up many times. CDR3 in DNA: TGTGCCAGATCGGGGTGCTCCTACAATGAGCAGTTCTTC. Translated, it gives CARSGCSYNEQFF. This rearrangement joins TRBV7-3 to TRBJ2-1; D may be TRBD2 (5 bases). Trimming stripped 9 bases from V and 0 bases from J, with 9 bases between. Germline V gives CDR1 SGHTA, CDR2 FQGTGA. The CDR3 sequence is 13 residues long.

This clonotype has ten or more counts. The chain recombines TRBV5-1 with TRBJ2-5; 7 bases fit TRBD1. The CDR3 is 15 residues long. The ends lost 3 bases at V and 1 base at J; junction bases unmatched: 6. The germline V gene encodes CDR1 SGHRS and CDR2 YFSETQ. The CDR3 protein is CASSSPGGAQETQYF. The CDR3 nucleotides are TGCGCCAGCAGCTCACCAGGGGGAGCCCAAGAGACCCAGTACTTC. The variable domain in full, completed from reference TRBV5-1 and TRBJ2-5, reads KAGVTQTPRYLIKTRGQQVTLSCSPISGHRSVSWYQQTPGQGLQFLFEYFSETQRNKGNFPGRFSGRQFSNSRSEMNVSTLELGDSALYLCASSSPGGAQETQYFGPGTRLLVL.

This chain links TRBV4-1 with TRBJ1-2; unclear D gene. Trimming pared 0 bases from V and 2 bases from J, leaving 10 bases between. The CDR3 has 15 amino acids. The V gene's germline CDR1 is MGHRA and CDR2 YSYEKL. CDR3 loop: CASSQEGILNYGYTF. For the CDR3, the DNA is TGCGCCAGCAGCCAAGAGGGGATACTAAACTATGGCTACACCTTC.

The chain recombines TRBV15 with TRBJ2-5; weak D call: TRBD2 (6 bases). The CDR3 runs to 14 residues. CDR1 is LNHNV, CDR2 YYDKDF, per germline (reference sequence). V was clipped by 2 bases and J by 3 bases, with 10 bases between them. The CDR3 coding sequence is TGTGCCACCAGCAGACCCCGGACTAAAGAGACCCAGTACTTC. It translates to CATSRPRTKETQYF.

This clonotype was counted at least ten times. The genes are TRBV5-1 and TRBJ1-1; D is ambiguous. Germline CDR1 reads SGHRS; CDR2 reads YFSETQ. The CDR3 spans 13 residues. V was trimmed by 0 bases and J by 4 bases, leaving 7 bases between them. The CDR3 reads CASSLAITTEAFF. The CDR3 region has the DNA TGCGCCAGCAGCTTGGCCATAACCACTGAAGCTTTCTTT.

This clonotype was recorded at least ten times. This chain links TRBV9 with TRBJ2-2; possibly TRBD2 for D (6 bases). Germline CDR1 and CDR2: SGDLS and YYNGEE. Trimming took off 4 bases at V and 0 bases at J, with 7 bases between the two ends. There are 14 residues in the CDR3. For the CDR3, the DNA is TGTGCCAGCAGCTGGGGGGCGAACACCGGGGAGCTGTTTTTT. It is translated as CASSWGANTGELFF.

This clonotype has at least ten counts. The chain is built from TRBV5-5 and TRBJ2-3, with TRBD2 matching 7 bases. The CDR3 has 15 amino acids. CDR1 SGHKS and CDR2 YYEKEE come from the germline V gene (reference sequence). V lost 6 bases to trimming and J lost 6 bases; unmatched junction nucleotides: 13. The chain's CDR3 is CASNQSPPRGDTQYF. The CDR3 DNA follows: TGTGCCAGCAATCAATCTCCGCCGCGGGGGGATACGCAGTATTTT.

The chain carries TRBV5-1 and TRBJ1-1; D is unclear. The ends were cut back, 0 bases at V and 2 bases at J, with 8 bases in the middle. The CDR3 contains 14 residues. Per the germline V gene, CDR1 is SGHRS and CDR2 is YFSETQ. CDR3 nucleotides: TGCGCCAGCAGCTTGGGGGCGATAAACACTGAAGCTTTCTTT. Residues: CASSLGAINTEAFF. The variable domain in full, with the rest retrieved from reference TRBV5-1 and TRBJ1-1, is KAGVTQTPRYLIKTRGQQVTLSCSPISGHRSVSWYQQTPGQGLQFLFEYFSETQRNKGNFPGRFSGRQFSNSRSEMNVSTLELGDSALYLCASSLGAINTEAFFGQGTRLTVV.

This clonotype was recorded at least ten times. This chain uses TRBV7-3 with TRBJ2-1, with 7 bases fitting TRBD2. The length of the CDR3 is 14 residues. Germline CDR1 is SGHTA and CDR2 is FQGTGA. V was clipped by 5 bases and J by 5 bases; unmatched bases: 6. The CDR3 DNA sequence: TGTGCCAGCAGCGCCGGACTAGGAAACAATGAGCAGTTCTTC. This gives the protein CASSAGLGNNEQFF.

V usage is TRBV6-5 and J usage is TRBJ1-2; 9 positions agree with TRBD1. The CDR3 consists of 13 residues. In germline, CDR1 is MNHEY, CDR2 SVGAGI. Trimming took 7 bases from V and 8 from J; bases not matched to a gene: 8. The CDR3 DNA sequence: TGTGCCAGCAAGCACAGGGGGCGAGACGGCTACACCTTC. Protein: CASKHRGRDGYTF.

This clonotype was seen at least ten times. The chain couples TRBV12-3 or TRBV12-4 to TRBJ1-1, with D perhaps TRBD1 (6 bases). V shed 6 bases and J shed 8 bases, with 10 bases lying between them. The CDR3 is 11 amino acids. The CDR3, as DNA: TGTGCCAGCAGACTTACAGGGGAAGCTTTCTTT. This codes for CASRLTGEAFF.

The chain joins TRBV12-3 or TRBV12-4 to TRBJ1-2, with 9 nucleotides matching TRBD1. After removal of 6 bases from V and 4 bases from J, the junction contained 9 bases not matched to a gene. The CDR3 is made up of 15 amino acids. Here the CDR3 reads CASSPWDRAGYGYTF. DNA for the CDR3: TGTGCCAGCAGCCCTTGGGACAGGGCTGGCTATGGCTACACCTTC.

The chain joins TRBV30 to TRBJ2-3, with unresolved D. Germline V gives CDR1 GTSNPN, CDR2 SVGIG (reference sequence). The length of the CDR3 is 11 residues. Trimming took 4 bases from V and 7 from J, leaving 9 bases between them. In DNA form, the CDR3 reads TGTGCCTGGACGAGGTCTAATACGCAGTATTTT. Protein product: CAWTRSNTQYF. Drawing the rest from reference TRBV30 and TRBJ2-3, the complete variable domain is SQTIHQWPATLVQPVGSPLSLECTVEGTSNPNLYWYRQAAGRGLQLLFYSVGIGQISSEVPQNLSASRPQDRQFILSSKKLLLSDSGFYLCAWTRSNTQYFGPGTRLTVL.

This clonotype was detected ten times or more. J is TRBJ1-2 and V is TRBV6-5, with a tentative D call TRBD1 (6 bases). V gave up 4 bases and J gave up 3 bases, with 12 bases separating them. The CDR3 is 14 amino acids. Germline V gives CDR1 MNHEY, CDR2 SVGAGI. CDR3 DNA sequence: TGTGCCAGCAGTTCCCCGGACAGCCACTATGGCTACACCTTC. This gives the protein CASSSPDSHYGYTF.

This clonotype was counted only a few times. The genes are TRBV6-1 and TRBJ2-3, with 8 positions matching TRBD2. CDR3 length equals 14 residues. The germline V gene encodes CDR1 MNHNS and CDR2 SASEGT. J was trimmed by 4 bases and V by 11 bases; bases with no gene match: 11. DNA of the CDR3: TGTGCCTGTGCACCGGGGGGGGGCCCAGATACGCAGTATTTT. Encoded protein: CACAPGGGPDTQYF.

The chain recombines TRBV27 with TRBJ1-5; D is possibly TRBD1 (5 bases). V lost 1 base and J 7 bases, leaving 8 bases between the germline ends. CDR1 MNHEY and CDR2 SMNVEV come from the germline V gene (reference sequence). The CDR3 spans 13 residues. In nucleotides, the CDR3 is TGTGCCAGCAGTTTATGGGAGGGGCAGCCCCAGCATTTT. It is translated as CASSLWEGQPQHF.

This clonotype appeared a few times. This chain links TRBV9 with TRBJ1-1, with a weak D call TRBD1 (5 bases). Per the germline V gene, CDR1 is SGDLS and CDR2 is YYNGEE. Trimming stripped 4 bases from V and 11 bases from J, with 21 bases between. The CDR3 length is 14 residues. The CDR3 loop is CASSMTGTGSGAFF. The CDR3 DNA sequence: TGTGCCAGCAGCATGACTGGGACCGGGTCAGGTGCTTTCTTT.

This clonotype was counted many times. The CDR3 loop is CASSEIEGDAFF. As DNA, the CDR3 is TGTGCCAGCAGTGAAATCGAGGGGGACGCTTTCTTT. The genes are TRBV6-1 and TRBJ1-1, with a possible D match to TRBD1 (6 bases). The germline V and J ends were trimmed by 2 bases and 11 bases, with 12 bases remaining between them. The CDR3 sequence is 12 residues long. Looked up from germline, CDR1 is MNHNS and CDR2 is SASEGT.

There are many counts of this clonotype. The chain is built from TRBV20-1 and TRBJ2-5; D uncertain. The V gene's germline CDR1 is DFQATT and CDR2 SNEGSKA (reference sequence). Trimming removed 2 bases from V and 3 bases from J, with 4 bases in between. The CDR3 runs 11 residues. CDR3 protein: CSARKEETQYF. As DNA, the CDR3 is TGCAGTGCTAGAAAAGAAGAGACCCAGTACTTC.

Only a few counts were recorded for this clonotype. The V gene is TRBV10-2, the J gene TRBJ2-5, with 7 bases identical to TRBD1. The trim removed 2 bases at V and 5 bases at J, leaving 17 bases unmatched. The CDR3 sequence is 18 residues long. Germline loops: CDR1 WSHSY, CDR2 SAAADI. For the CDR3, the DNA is TGCGCCAGCAGTGAGGGGAAATACAGGGGACGAAGGAAGGAGACCCAGTACTTC. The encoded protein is CASSEGKYRGRRKETQYF.

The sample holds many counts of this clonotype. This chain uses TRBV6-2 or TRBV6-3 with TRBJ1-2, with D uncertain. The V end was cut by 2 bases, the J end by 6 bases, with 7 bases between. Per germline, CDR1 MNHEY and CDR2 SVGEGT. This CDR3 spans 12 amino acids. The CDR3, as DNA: TGTGCCAGCAGTTACGCTGGGGATGGCTACACCTTC. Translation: CASSYAGDGYTF.

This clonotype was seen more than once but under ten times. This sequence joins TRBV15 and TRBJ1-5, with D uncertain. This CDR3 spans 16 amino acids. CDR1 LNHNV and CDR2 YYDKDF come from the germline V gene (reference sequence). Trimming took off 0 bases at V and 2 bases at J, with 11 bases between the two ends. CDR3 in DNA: TGTGCCACCAGCAGAGATGGAGGGTCGGGCAATCAGCCCCAGCATTTT. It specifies CATSRDGGSGNQPQHF.

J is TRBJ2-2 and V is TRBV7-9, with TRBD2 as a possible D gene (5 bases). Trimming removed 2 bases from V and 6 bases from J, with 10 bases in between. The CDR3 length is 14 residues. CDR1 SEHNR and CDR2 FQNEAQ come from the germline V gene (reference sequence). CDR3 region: CASSLLGLPGELFF. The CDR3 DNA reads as TGTGCCAGCAGCTTACTAGGACTGCCCGGGGAGCTGTTTTTT.

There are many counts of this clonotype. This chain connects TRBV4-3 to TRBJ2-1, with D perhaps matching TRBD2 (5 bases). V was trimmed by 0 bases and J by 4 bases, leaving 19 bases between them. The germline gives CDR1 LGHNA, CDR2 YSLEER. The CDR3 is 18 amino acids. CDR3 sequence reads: CASSQESGWAIAYNEQFF. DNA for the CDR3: TGCGCCAGCAGCCAAGAGAGCGGTTGGGCGATAGCTTACAATGAGCAGTTCTTC.

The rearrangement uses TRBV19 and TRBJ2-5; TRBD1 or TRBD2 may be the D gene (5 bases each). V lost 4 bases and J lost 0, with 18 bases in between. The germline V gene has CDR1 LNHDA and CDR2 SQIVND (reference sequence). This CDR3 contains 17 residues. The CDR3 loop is CASSKTRQGVHQETQYF. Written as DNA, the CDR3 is TGTGCCAGTAGTAAAACCCGGCAGGGAGTTCACCAAGAGACCCAGTACTTC.

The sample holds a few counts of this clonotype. CDR3 sequence reads: CASSRGPLNTGELFF. The CDR3 DNA sequence: TGTGCCAGCAGCCGCGGACCTTTGAACACCGGGGAGCTGTTTTTT. The chain is built from TRBV11-2 and TRBJ2-2; D is unclear. The CDR3 loop spans 15 amino acids. Per the germline V gene, CDR1 is SGHAT and CDR2 is FQNNGV. Trimming removed 5 bases from V and 1 base from J, with 11 bases in between.